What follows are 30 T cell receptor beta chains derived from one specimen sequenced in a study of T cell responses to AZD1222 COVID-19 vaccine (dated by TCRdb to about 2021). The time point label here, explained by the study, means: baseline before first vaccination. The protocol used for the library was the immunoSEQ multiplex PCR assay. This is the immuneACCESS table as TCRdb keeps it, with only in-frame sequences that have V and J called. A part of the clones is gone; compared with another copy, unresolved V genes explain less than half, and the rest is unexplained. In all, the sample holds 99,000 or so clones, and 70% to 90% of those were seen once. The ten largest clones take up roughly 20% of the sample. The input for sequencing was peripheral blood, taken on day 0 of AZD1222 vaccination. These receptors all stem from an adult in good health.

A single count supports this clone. CDR3 nucleotides: TGTGCCAGCAGCTTAGGAGGGGGCACTGAAGCTTTCTTT. It is translated as CASSLGGGTEAFF. The chain employs TRBV7-3 and TRBJ1-1; a weak D match, TRBD1 (6 bases). This CDR3 contains 13 residues. V was shortened by 2 bases and J by 4 bases, with 8 bases between the two germline ends. Germline loops: CDR1 SGHTA, CDR2 FQGTGA.

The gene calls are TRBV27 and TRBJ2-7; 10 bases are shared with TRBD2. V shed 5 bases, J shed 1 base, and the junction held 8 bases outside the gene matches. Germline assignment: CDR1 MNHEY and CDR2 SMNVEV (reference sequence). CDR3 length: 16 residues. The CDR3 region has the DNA TGTGCCAGCAGTACGCCTAGCGGGGGTTTATCCTACGAGCAGTACTTC. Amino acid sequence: CASSTPSGGLSYEQYF.

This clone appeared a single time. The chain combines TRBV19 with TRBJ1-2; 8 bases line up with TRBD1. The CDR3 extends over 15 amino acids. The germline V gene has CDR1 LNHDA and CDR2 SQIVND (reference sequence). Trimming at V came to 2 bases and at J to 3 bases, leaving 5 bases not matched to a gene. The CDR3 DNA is TGTGCCAGTAGTATAACCCCGGGACAGGACTATGGCTACACCTTC. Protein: CASSITPGQDYGYTF. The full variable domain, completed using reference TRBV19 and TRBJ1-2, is DGGITQSPKYLFRKEGQNVTLSCEQNLNHDAMYWYRQDPGQGLRLIYYSQIVNDFQKGDIAEGYSVSREKKESFPLTVTSAQKNPTAFYLCASSITPGQDYGYTFGSGTRLTVV.

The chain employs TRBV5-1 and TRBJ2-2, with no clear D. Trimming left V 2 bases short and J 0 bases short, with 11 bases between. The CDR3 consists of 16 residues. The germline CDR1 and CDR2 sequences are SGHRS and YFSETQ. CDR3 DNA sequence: TGCGCCAGCAGCTTCGCAGTCCCGCCGAACACCGGGGAGCTGTTTTTT. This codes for CASSFAVPPNTGELFF. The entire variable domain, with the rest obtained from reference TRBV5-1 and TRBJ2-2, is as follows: KAGVTQTPRYLIKTRGQQVTLSCSPISGHRSVSWYQQTPGQGLQFLFEYFSETQRNKGNFPGRFSGRQFSNSRSEMNVSTLELGDSALYLCASSFAVPPNTGELFFGEGSRLTVL.

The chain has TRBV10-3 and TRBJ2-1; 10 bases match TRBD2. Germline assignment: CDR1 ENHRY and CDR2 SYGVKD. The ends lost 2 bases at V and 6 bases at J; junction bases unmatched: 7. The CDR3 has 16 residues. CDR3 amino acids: CAISEKAGGPSNEQFF. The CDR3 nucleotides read TGTGCCATCAGTGAGAAAGCGGGGGGGCCCTCCAATGAGCAGTTCTTC.

The CDR3 reads CASSYGQGGELFF. For the CDR3, the DNA is TGTGCCAGCAGCTACGGACAGGGGGGGGAGCTGTTTTTT. The chain uses TRBV28 and TRBJ2-2; 9 nucleotides align to TRBD1. V shed 6 bases and J 8 bases; nucleotides not matched to a gene: 4. Germline V lookup: CDR1 MDHEN, CDR2 SYDVKM. The CDR3 contains 13 residues.

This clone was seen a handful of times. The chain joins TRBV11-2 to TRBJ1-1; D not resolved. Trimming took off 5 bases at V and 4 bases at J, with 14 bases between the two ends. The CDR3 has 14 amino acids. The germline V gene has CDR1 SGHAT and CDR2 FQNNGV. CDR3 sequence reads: CASSPRPRVTEAFF. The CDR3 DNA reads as TGTGCCAGCAGCCCTCGCCCGAGGGTCACTGAAGCTTTCTTT. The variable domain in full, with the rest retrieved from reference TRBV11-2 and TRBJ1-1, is EAGVAQSPRYKIIEKRQSVAFWCNPISGHATLYWYQQILGQGPKLLIQFQNNGVVDDSQLPKDRFSAERLKGVDSTLKIQPAKLEDSAVYLCASSPRPRVTEAFFGQGTRLTVV.

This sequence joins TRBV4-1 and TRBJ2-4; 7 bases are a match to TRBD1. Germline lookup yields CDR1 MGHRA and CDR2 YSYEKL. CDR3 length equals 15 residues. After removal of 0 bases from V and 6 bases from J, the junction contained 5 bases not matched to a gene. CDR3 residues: CASSQDRGPGNIQYF. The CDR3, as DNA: TGCGCCAGCAGCCAAGATAGGGGGCCGGGAAACATTCAGTACTTC.

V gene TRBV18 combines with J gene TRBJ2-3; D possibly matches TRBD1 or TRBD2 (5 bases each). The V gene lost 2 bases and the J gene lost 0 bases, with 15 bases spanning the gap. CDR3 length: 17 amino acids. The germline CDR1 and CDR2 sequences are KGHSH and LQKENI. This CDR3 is CASSPYGPGTSTDTQYF. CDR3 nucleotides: TGTGCCAGCTCACCATATGGGCCAGGGACCAGCACAGATACGCAGTATTTT.

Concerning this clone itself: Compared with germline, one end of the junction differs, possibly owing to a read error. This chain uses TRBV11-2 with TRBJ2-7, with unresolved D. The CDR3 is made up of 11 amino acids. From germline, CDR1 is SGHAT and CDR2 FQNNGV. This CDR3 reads CASSIRYYAHF. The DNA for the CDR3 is TGTGCCAGCAGCATTCGTTATTACGCCCACTTC. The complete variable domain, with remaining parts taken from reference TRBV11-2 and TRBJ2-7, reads EAGVAQSPRYKIIEKRQSVAFWCNPISGHATLYWYQQILGQGPKLLIQFQNNGVVDDSQLPKDRFSAERLKGVDSTLKIQPAKLEDSAVYLCASSIRYYAHFGPGTRLTVT.

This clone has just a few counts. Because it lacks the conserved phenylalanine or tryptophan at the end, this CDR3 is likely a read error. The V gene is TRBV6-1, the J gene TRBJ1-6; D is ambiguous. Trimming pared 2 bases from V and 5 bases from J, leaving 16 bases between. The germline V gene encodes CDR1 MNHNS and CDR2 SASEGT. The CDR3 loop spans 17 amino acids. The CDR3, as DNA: TGTGCCAGCAGTGAATGGGTCCTTCGGGCAGATAATTCACCCCTCCACCTT. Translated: CASSEWVLRADNSPLHL.

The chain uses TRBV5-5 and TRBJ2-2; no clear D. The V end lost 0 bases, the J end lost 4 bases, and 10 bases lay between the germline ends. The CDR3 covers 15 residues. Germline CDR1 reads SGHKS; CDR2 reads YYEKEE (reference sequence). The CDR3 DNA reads TGTGCCAGCAGCTTGGTACAGCGATCCACCGGGGAGCTGTTTTTT. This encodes CASSLVQRSTGELFF. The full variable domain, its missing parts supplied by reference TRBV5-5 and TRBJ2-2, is DAGVTQSPTHLIKTRGQQVTLRCSPISGHKSVSWYQQVLGQGPQFIFQYYEKEERGRGNFPDRFSARQFPNYSSELNVNALLLGDSALYLCASSLVQRSTGELFFGEGSRLTVL.

As DNA, the CDR3 is TGCGCCAGCAGCTTCCCGGCCCCGGGTGATGGCTACACCTTC. Protein sequence: CASSFPAPGDGYTF. The chain employs TRBV5-1 and TRBJ1-2; D is unresolved. CDR1 SGHRS and CDR2 YFSETQ come from the germline V gene. The CDR3 runs to 14 residues. V was cut by 2 bases and J by 6 bases, with 14 bases left in between.

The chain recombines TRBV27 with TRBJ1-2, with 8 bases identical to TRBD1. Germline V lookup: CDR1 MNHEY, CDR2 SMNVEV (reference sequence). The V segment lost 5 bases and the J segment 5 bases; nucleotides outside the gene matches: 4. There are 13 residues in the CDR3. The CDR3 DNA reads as TGTGCCAGCAGTCAGGGGGCTCGGTATGGCTACACCTTC. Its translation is CASSQGARYGYTF.

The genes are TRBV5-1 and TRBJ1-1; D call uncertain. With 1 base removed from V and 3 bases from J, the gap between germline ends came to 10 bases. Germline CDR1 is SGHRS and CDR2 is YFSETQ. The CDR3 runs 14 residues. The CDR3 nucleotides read TGCGCCAGCAGCTTGAGAAGGCGGGACACTGAAGCTTTCTTT. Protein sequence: CASSLRRRDTEAFF.

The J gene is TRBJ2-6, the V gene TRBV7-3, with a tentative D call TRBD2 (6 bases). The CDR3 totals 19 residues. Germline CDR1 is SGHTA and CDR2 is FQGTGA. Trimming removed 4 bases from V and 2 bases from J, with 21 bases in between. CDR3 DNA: TGTGCCAGCAGCTCCCGGCGAGTGGGGGACTTCCCTGGGGCCAACGTCCTGACTTTC. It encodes CASSSRRVGDFPGANVLTF.

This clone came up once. The CDR3 here is CASSFGGHEQYF. Here the CDR3 DNA reads TGTGCCAGCAGTTTTGGGGGGCACGAGCAGTACTTC. V and J are TRBV12-3 or TRBV12-4 and TRBJ2-7; the D gene could be TRBD1 or TRBD2 (6 bases each). V was pared by 3 bases and J by 5 bases, with 8 bases between. The CDR3 has 12 residues.

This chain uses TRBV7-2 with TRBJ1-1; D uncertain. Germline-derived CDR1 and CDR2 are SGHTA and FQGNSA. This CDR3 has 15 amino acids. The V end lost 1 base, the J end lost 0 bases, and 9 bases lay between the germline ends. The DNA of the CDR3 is TGTGCCAGCAGCTTAGGGGTCCTCATGAACACTGAAGCTTTCTTT. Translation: CASSLGVLMNTEAFF.

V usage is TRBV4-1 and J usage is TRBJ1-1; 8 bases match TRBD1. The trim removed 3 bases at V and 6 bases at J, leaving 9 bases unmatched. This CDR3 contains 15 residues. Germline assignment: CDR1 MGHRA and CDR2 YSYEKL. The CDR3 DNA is TGCGCCAGCAGCCATCGAAATGACAGGGGCGCTGAAGCTTTCTTT. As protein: CASSHRNDRGAEAFF.

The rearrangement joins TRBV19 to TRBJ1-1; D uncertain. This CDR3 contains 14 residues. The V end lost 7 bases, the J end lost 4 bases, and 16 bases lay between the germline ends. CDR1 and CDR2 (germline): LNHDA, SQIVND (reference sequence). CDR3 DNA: TGTGCCAGTACTACAGTTGGGGTACCCACTGAAGCTTTCTTT. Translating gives CASTTVGVPTEAFF.

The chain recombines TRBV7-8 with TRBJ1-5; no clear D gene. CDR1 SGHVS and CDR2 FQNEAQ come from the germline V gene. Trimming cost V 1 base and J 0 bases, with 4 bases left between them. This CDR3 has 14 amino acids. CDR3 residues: CASSLDGSNQPQHF. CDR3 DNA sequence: TGTGCCAGCAGCTTAGACGGTAGCAATCAGCCCCAGCATTTT.

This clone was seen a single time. Here the CDR3 DNA reads TGTGCCAGCAGTCCCGGGACAGGGGGCACAGATACGCAGTATTTT. This sequence encodes CASSPGTGGTDTQYF. This chain joins TRBV6-5 and TRBJ2-3; TRBD1 aligns across 10 bases. V dropped 5 bases and J dropped 1; count of bases not matched to a gene: 3. CDR1 is MNHEY and CDR2 is SVGAGI in the germline V gene. The CDR3 consists of 15 residues.

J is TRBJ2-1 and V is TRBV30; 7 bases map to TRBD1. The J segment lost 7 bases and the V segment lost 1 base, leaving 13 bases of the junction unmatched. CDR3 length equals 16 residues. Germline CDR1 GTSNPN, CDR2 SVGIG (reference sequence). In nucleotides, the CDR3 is TGTGCCTGGAGTGGATTTTCGACAGGGCAGAGGAATGAGCAGTTCTTC. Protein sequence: CAWSGFSTGQRNEQFF.

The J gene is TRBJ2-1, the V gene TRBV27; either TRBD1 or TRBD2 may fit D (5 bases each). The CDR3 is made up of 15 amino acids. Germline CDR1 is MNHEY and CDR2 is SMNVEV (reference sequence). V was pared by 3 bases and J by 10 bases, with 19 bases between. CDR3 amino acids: CASSLMWGSTREQFF. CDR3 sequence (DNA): TGTGCCAGCAGTTTGATGTGGGGGAGTACAAGGGAGCAGTTCTTC.

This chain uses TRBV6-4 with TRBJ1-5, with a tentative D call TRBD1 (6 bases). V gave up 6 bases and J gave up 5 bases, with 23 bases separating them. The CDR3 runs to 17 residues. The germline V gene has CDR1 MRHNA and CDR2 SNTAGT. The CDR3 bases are TGTGCCAGCAGCGCCGGCCGATCCGGGGGCGCATATCAGCCCCAGCATTTT. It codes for CASSAGRSGGAYQPQHF.

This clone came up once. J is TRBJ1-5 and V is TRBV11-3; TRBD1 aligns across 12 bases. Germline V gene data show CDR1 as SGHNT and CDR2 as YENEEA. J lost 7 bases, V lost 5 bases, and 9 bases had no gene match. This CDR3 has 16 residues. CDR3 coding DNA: TGTGCCAGCAGCCAAAGGGACAGGGGGCTTAAGCAGCCCCAGCATTTT. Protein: CASSQRDRGLKQPQHF. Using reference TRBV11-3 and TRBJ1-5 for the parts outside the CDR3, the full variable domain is EAGVVQSPRYKIIEKKQPVAFWCNPISGHNTLYWYLQNLGQGPELLIRYENEEAVDDSQLPKDRFSAERLKGVDSTLKIQPAELGDSAVYLCASSQRDRGLKQPQHFGDGTRLSIL.

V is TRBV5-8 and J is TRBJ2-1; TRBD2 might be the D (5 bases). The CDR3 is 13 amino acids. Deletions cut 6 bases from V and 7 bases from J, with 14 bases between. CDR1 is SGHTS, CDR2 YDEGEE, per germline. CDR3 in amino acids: CASNVRGGNEQFF. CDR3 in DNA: TGTGCCAGCAACGTACGGGGTGGGAATGAGCAGTTCTTC. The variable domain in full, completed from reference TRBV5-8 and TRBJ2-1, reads EAGVTQSPTHLIKTRGQQATLRCSPISGHTSVYWYQQALGLGLQFLLWYDEGEERNRGNFPPRFSGRQFPNYSSELNVNALELEDSALYLCASNVRGGNEQFFGPGTRLTVL.

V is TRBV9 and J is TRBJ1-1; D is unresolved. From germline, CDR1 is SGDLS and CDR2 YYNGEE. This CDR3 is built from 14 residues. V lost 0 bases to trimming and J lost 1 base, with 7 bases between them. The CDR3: CASSVAAGNTEAFF. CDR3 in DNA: TGTGCCAGCAGCGTAGCTGCGGGGAACACTGAAGCTTTCTTT.

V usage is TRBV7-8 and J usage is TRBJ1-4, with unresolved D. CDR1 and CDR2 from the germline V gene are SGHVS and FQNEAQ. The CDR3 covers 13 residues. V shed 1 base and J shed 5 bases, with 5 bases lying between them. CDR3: CASSLVPNEKLFF. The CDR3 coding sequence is TGTGCCAGCAGCTTAGTACCGAATGAAAAACTGTTTTTT.

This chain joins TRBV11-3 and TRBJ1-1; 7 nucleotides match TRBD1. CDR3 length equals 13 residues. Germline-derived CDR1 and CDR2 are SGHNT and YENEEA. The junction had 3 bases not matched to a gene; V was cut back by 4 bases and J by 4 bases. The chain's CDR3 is CASSWAGGTEAFF. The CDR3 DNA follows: TGTGCCAGCAGCTGGGCAGGGGGCACTGAAGCTTTCTTT.